This T cell receptor beta chain was found in a study of T-cell memory formation after mild COVID-19. About the research overall: Largely donor-specific TCR clusters were found.

This clonotype occurred a few times. Its antigen is undetermined. CDR1 and CDR2 (germline): MNHEY, SVGAGI. The J segment lost 2 bases and the V segment lost 2 bases, leaving 6 bases of the junction unmatched. This CDR3 spans 17 amino acids. The study's findings and limits: Day 15 to 85 contracting clones showed balanced CD4/CD8; later expanders leaned CD4+. Most CD4+ clones that shrank were in CM and EM, while CD8+ ones turned up in EMRA. Pre-infection memory already had some responding clones, implying cross-reactive memory joined.

TCRdb re-called the 5' RACE reads with MiXCR, one entry per CDR3 protein. Among about 270,000 distinct CDR3 sequences listed, approximately 19% were seen once. J is TRBJ2-3 and V is TRBV6-5; 11 bases agree with TRBD1. The sample comprised PBMCs or a T cell subset sorted from them (not recorded which). This clonotype was obtained from a man younger than 30 who had mild COVID-19 (a few samples of this study predate the infection). Cell type and time point are not known. The CDR3, as DNA: TGTGCCAGCAGTTACCGAGGACAGGGGGCCCACACAGATACGCAGTATTTT. This sequence encodes CASSYRGQGAHTDTQYF.